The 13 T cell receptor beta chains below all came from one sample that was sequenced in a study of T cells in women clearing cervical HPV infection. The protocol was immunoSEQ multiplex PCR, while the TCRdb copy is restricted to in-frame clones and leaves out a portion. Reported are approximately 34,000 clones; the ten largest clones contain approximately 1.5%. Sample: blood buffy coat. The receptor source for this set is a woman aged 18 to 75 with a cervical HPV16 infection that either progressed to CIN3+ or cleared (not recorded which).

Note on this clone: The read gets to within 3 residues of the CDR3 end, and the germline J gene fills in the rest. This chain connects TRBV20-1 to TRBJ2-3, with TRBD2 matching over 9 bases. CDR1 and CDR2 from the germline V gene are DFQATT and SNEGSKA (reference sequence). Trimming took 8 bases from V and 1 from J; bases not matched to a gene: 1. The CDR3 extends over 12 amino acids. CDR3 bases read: TGCAGTCGGACTAGCGGCACAGATACG. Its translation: CSRTSGTDT. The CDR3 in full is CSRTSGTDTQYF.

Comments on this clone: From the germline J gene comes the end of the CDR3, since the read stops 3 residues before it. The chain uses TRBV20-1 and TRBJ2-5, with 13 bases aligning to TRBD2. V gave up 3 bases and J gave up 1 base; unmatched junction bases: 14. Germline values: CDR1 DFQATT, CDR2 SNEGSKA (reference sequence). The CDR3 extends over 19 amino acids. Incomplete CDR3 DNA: TGCAGTGCTAGGGGGTCCGGGACTAGCGGGACCAGGAGCCAAGAGACC. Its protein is CSARGSGTSGTRSQET. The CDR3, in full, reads CSARGSGTSGTRSQETQYF.

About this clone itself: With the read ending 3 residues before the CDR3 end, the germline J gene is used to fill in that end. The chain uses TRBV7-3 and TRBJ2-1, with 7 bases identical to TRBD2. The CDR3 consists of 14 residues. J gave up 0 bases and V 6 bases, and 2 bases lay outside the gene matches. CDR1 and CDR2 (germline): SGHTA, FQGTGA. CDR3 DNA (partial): TGTGCCAGCAGGTCGGGGGGCTCCTACAATGAG. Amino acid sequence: CASRSGGSYNE. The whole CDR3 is CASRSGGSYNEQFF.

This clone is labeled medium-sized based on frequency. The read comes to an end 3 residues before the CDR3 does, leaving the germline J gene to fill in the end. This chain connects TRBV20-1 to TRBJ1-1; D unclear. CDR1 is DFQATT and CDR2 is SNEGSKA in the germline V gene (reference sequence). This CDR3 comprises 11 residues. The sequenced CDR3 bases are TGCAGTGCTAGCTTGGGCCTCGAA. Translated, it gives CSASLGLE. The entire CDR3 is CSASLGLEAFF.

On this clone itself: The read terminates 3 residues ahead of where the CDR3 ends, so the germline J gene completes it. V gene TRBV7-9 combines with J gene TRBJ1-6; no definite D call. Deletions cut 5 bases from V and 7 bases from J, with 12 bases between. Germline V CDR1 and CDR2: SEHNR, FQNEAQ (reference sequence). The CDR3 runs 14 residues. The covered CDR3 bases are TGTGCCAGCAGCGCAGAGGGTATCAATTCACCC. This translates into CASSAEGINSP. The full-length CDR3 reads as CASSAEGINSPLHF.

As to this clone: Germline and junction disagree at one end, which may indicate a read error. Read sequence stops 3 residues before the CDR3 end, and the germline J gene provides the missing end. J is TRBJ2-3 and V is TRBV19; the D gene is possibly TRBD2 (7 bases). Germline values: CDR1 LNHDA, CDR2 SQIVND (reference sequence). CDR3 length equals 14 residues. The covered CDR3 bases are TGTGCCAGTAGTATGAGGGGGGGCCCAGAGACG. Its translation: CASSMRGGPET. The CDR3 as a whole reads CASSMRGGPETQYF.

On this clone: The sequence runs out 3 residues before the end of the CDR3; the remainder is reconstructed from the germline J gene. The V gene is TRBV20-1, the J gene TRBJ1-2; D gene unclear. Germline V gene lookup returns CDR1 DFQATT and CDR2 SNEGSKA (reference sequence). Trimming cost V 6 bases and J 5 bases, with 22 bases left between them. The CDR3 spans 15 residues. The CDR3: CSAAPGGMFGYGYTF. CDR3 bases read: TGCAGTGCCGCCCCCGGCGGGATGTTCGGGTATGGC.

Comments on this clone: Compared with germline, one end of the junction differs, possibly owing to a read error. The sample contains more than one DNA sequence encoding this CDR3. CDR3 amino acids: CASSHTGLGNTIYF. The part of the CDR3 DNA that was read is TGTGCCAGCAGCCATACAGGGCTCGGAAACACG. The chain links TRBV7-2 to TRBJ1-3, with D maybe TRBD1 (6 bases). The read ends 3 residues early relative to the CDR3; the germline J gene fills the gap. Germline CDR1 SGHTA, CDR2 FQGNSA. This CDR3 is 14 amino acids long.

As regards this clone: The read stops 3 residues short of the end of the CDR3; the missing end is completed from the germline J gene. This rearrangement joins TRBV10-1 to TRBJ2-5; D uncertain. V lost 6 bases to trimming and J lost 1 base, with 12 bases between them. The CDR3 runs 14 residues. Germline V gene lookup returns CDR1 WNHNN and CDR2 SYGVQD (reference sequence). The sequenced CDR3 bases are TGCGCCAGCAGCCTTGGCCCTTTCCAAGAGACC. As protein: CASSLGPFQET. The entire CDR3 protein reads CASSLGPFQETQYF.

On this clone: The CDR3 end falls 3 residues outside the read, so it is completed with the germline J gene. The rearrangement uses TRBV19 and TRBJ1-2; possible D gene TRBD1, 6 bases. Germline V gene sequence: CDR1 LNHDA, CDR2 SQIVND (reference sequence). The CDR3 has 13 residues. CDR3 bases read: TGTGCCAGTAGTATCCCCCCCTCAGGGGAG. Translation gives CASSIPPSGE. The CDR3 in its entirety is CASSIPPSGEYTF.

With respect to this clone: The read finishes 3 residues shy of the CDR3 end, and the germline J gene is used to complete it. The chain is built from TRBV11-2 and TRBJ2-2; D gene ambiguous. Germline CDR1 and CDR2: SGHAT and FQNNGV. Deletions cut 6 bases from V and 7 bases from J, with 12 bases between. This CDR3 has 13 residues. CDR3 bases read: TGTGCCAGCAGACCCCGAGGCAGCGGGGAG. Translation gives CASRPRGSGE. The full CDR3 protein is CASRPRGSGELFF.

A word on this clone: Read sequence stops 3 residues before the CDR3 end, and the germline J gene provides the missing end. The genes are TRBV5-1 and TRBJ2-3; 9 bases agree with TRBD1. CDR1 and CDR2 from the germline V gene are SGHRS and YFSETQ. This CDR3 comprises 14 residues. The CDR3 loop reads CASSSMDRGETQYF. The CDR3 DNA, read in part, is TGCGCCAGCAGCTCCATGGACAGGGGTGAGACG.

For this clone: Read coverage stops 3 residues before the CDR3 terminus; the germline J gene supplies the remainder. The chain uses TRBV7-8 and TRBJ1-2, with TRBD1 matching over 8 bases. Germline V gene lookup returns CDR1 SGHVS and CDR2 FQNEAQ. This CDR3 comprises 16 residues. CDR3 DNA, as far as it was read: TGTGCCAGCAGCACCCAGCCGGGGACAGGTATAGGAGGC. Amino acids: CASSTQPGTGIGG. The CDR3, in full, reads CASSTQPGTGIGGYTF.